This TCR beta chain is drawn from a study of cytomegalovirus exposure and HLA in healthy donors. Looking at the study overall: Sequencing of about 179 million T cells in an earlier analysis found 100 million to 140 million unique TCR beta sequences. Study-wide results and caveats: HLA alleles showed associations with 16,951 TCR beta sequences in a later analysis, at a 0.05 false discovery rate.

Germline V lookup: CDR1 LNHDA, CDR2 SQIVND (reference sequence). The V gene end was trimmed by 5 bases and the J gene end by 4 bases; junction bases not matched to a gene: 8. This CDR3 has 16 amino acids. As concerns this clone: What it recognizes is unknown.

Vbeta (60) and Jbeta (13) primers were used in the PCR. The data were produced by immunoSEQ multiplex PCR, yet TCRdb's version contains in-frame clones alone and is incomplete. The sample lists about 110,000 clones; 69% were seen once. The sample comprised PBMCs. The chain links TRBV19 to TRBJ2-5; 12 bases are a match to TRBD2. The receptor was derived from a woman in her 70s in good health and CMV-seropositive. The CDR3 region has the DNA TGTGCCAGTAGTCGGCTAGCGGGGGGGAAACGAGAGACCCAGTACTTC. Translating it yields CASSRLAGGKRETQYF.